This T cell receptor (beta chain) was captured in a study of blood T cells in healthy people across ages. V shed 0 bases and J shed 2 bases, with 9 bases lying between them. The CDR3 spans 14 residues. CDR1 is DFQATT, CDR2 SNEGSKA, per germline (reference sequence). The second PCR ran about 7 to 12 cycles with a sample-barcoded 5' primer and J-beta primers. TCRdb reanalysed the 5' RACE reads using MiXCR and keeps one entry per CDR3 protein. The repertoire holds around 990,000 distinct CDR3 sequences, with around two fifths as singletons. Study-wide results and caveats: Diversity was higher, and naive CD4+ cells more numerous, in long-lived donors than in aged donors. When one million T cells were used, diversity estimates were thought to be underestimates.

On this clonotype: Its antigen remains unknown.

The specimen sequenced was blood. The V and J genes are TRBV20-1 and TRBJ2-3; D not certain. The sequence was collected from a man younger than 35 in good health. CDR3 protein: CSARDTENTDTQYF. CDR3 sequence (DNA): TGCAGTGCTAGAGATACAGAGAACACAGATACGCAGTATTTT.